This TCR beta chain was recovered during a study of shared clonotypes between healthy human individuals. Whole-study context: A couple of women and three men aged 18 to 49 made up the donors.

Ten immunoSEQ deep assay plates were used by the authors to sequence unsorted PBMC DNA. Sequencing used immunoSEQ multiplex PCR; TCRdb keeps in-frame clones, though not all of them. Here the sample spans about 460,000 clones, roughly three quarters being singletons. Genomic DNA of unsorted samples came from tens of millions of PBMCs. This receptor was taken from a woman aged 40 to 50 in good health. Some clones in this sample may be carry-over from other donors' samples. Sample: PBMCs.

The DNA of the CDR3 is TGCGCCAGCAGCTTGGCCCCGGGGGTGGACACTGAAGCTTTCTTT. Translated: CASSLAPGVDTEAFF. The J gene is TRBJ1-1, the V gene TRBV5-1; TRBD1 might be the D (5 bases). The CDR3 consists of 15 residues. Trimming took 0 bases from V and 3 from J, leaving 12 bases between them. In germline, CDR1 is SGHRS, CDR2 YFSETQ. Drawing the rest from reference TRBV5-1 and TRBJ1-1, the complete variable domain is KAGVTQTPRYLIKTRGQQVTLSCSPISGHRSVSWYQQTPGQGLQFLFEYFSETQRNKGNFPGRFSGRQFSNSRSEMNVSTLELGDSALYLCASSLAPGVDTEAFFGQGTRLTVV.